Shown below are 17 T cell receptor beta chains from a single sample sequenced in a study of OX40 agonist ivuxolimab in advanced cancers. Using immunoSEQ multiplex PCR, the repertoire was profiled, and TCRdb retains in-frame clones only, with some absent. Here the sample spans some 49,000 clones, 85% being singletons. Here the sequenced sample was CD4+ or CD8+ T cells sorted from blood, taken in a trial of the OX40 agonist ivuxolimab. All receptors come from an adult with an advanced solid tumor such as melanoma, head and neck, liver or kidney cancer.

This sequence joins TRBV4-3 and TRBJ2-3, with D unclear. CDR1 is LGHNA, CDR2 YSLEER, per germline. The CDR3 extends over 16 amino acids. V was shortened by 0 bases and J by 0 bases, with 10 bases between the two germline ends. CDR3 DNA sequence: TGCGCCAGCAGCCAAGATGACCCATCTAGCACAGATACGCAGTATTTT. It codes for CASSQDDPSSTDTQYF.

The J gene is TRBJ1-3, the V gene TRBV5-5, with TRBD1 as a possible D gene (5 bases). Germline V gives CDR1 SGHKS, CDR2 YYEKEE (reference sequence). The CDR3 runs to 15 residues. Trimming cost V 6 bases and J 0 bases, with 13 bases left between them. The DNA for the CDR3 is TGTGCCAGCACCCCGGGACGGAGCTCTGGAAACACCATATATTTT. This sequence encodes CASTPGRSSGNTIYF. Based on the CDR3 plus reference TRBV5-5 and TRBJ1-3, the full variable domain is DAGVTQSPTHLIKTRGQQVTLRCSPISGHKSVSWYQQVLGQGPQFIFQYYEKEERGRGNFPDRFSARQFPNYSSELNVNALLLGDSALYLCASTPGRSSGNTIYFGEGSWLTVV.

The chain uses TRBV5-6 and TRBJ2-7; D uncertain. The CDR3 spans 14 residues. V was cut by 3 bases and J by 0 bases, with 10 bases left in between. The germline V gene has CDR1 SGHDT and CDR2 YYEEEE. For the CDR3, the DNA is TGTGCCAGCAGCTCTTTCGCAAGCTCCTACGAGCAGTACGTC. This translates into CASSSFASSYEQYV.

This clone came up once. The rearrangement joins TRBV6-5 to TRBJ1-2; 7 nucleotides align to TRBD1. The V segment lost 0 bases and the J segment 3 bases; nucleotides outside the gene matches: 7. CDR3 length equals 16 residues. Germline lookup yields CDR1 MNHEY and CDR2 SVGAGI. CDR3 protein: CASSYSTGATDYGYTF. The CDR3 nucleotides are TGTGCCAGCAGTTACTCCACAGGGGCTACAGACTATGGCTACACCTTC.

This rearrangement joins TRBV27 to TRBJ1-2; 12 bases are shared with TRBD1. Germline V lookup: CDR1 MNHEY, CDR2 SMNVEV (reference sequence). The V gene end was trimmed by 2 bases and the J gene end by 4 bases; junction bases not matched to a gene: 5. CDR3 length equals 16 residues. CDR3 residues: CASSLDGTGGIYGYTF. The CDR3 DNA reads as TGTGCCAGCAGTTTAGACGGGACAGGGGGCATCTATGGCTACACCTTC.

The genes are TRBV6-5 and TRBJ1-5; maybe TRBD1 (5 bases). This CDR3 has 13 amino acids. Germline V lookup: CDR1 MNHEY, CDR2 SVGAGI. Trimming removed 9 bases at V and 6 bases at J, with 15 bases between. The CDR3 bases are TGTGCCAGTAACTACGGGGCGGGTCAGCCCCAGCATTTT. Translated: CASNYGAGQPQHF.

The rearrangement joins TRBV28 to TRBJ1-1, with 8 bases aligning to TRBD1. This CDR3 is 13 amino acids long. Trimming took 7 bases from V and 5 from J; bases not matched to a gene: 6. Germline V gene sequence: CDR1 MDHEN, CDR2 SYDVKM. Here the CDR3 DNA reads TGTGCCAGCATAGCAGGGGACAGGACTGAAGCTTTCTTT. Amino acids: CASIAGDRTEAFF.

This chain connects TRBV5-5 to TRBJ1-5; the D gene is possibly TRBD1 (5 bases). This CDR3 has 15 residues. V was cut by 7 bases and J by 2 bases, with 16 bases left in between. The germline gives CDR1 SGHKS, CDR2 YYEKEE (reference sequence). The DNA of the CDR3 is TGTGCCAGCGGGATGGGGCTTACGGGCAATCAGCCCCAGCATTTT. Translated, it gives CASGMGLTGNQPQHF.

This chain uses TRBV6-6 with TRBJ2-7, with D possibly TRBD2 on 7 matching bases. This CDR3 contains 15 residues. V shed 6 bases and J shed 6 bases, with 21 bases lying between them. From germline, CDR1 is MNHNY and CDR2 SVGAGI (reference sequence). The chain's CDR3 is CASSSREGGASEQYV. The CDR3 coding sequence is TGTGCCAGCAGCTCTAGAGAAGGGGGGGCTTCCGAGCAGTACGTC.

The gene calls are TRBV28 and TRBJ1-5; 7 positions agree with TRBD1. With V trimmed by 6 bases and J by 0 bases, 8 bases remained unmatched. The CDR3 is made up of 16 amino acids. Germline loops: CDR1 MDHEN, CDR2 SYDVKM. DNA of the CDR3: TGTGCCAGCAGACTTCATCAGGGGGATAGCAATCAGCCCCAGCATTTT. The encoded protein is CASRLHQGDSNQPQHF.

The CDR3 DNA reads TGTGCCACCAGCACCCAGGACGGGTTCTATGGCTACACCTTC. Translated: CATSTQDGFYGYTF. The chain recombines TRBV15 with TRBJ1-2; the D is unclear. The germline V gene encodes CDR1 LNHNV and CDR2 YYDKDF (reference sequence). This CDR3 contains 14 residues. The V gene lost 4 bases and the J gene lost 4 bases, with 13 bases spanning the gap.

The genes are TRBV4-3 and TRBJ1-2, with no clear D. The CDR3 is made up of 14 amino acids. Deletions cut 0 bases from V and 4 bases from J, with 9 bases between. Germline V lookup: CDR1 LGHNA, CDR2 YSLEER. CDR3: CASSQDRGGYGYTF. DNA for the CDR3: TGCGCCAGCAGCCAAGATCGGGGAGGCTATGGCTACACCTTC.

The chain has TRBV7-9 and TRBJ1-1; D ambiguous. The CDR3 is 12 amino acids. The germline CDR1 and CDR2 sequences are SEHNR and FQNEAQ (reference sequence). The ends were cut back, 5 bases at V and 4 bases at J, with 8 bases in the middle. CDR3 loop: CASSEGFTEAFF. DNA of the CDR3: TGTGCCAGCAGCGAAGGGTTCACTGAAGCTTTCTTT. The entire variable domain, with the rest obtained from reference TRBV7-9 and TRBJ1-1, is as follows: DTGVSQNPRHKITKRGQNVTFRCDPISEHNRLYWYRQTLGQGPEFLTYFQNEAQLEKSRLLSDRFSAERPKGSFSTLEIQRTEQGDSAMYLCASSEGFTEAFFGQGTRLTVV.

This rearrangement joins TRBV21-1 to TRBJ2-7; the D segment call TRBD2 is taken from the table without a DNA check. TRBV21-1 is noted as a pseudogene. This CDR3 comprises 12 residues. The CDR3 region has the DNA TGTGCCAGCAGCAGTCCAGACTACGAGCAGTACGTC. It is translated as CASSSPDYEQYV.

V gene TRBV9 combines with J gene TRBJ2-1, with no clear D. In germline, CDR1 is SGDLS, CDR2 YYNGEE. Trimming took off 2 bases at V and 6 bases at J, with 9 bases between the two ends. The CDR3 has 13 amino acids. The DNA for the CDR3 is TGTGCCAGCAGCGTGAGTAGTAGCAATGAGCAGTTCTTC. Residues: CASSVSSSNEQFF.

CDR3 sequence reads: CASSQGDTVKLFF. The CDR3 nucleotides are TGTGCCAGCAGCCAGGGGGACACAGTAAAACTGTTTTTT. The rearrangement joins TRBV4-2 to TRBJ1-4, with D tentatively TRBD1 (6 bases). CDR3 length: 13 amino acids. The ends were cut back, 3 bases at V and 10 bases at J, with 12 bases in the middle. Germline V gene sequence: CDR1 LGHNA, CDR2 YNFKEQ.

This chain connects TRBV27 to TRBJ1-2; D perhaps matches TRBD1 (6 bases). The germline V gene encodes CDR1 MNHEY and CDR2 SMNVEV (reference sequence). The CDR3 runs 14 residues. V gave up 8 bases and J gave up 6 bases, with 19 bases separating them. DNA of the CDR3: TGTGCCAGCGCTGGGGGGGGGCGTTTCGATGGCTACACCTTC. The encoded protein is CASAGGGRFDGYTF.